This TCR beta chain was documented in a study of blood T cell repertoires in COVID-19. Overall study: T cells, B-cell-depleted T cells, or PBMCs provided the cDNA or gDNA that served as material.

Original data processing: Amplification of reference gene primers provided the estimated nucleated cell counts. Only in-frame clones appear in the TCRdb table, and some are missing; sequencing was by immunoSEQ multiplex PCR. The V and J calls and the clone size are those of that table, but D and trimming were determined from the DNA. This table has roughly 250,000 clones, roughly 90% appearing once. Participant age was roughly 18 to 95 years, and participants resided in approximately 25 US areas. Participants were placed into cohorts based on the clinical history they reported. Sequencing used PBMCs or T cells enriched from blood (not recorded which). The clonotype originates from a woman in her 30s with acute COVID-19.

CDR3 residues: CASSVGQYQETQYF. The CDR3 bases are TGTGCCAGCAGCGTAGGACAGTACCAAGAGACCCAGTACTTC. V gene TRBV9 combines with J gene TRBJ2-5; D is possibly TRBD1 (5 bases). Trimming cost V 0 bases and J 0 bases, with 6 bases left between them. The CDR3 spans 14 residues. Germline-derived CDR1 and CDR2 are SGDLS and YYNGEE.